The next 30 T cell receptor beta chains were all read from a single sample in a study of blood T cell repertoires in COVID-19. TCRdb keeps only in-frame clones here, not all; method: immunoSEQ multiplex PCR. The sample holds about 170,000 clones, around 85% seen once. Sequencing was carried out using peripheral blood. These receptors were taken from a man of 80 years or more with COVID-19, enrolled during active disease.

CDR3: CASSAQEQETQYF. For the CDR3, the DNA is TGTGCCAGCAGTGCCCAGGAACAAGAGACCCAGTACTTC. The chain is built from TRBV2 and TRBJ2-5; no clear D gene. Germline V gene lookup returns CDR1 SNHLY and CDR2 FYNNEI. The germline V and J ends were trimmed by 4 bases and 2 bases, with 8 bases remaining between them. This CDR3 is 13 amino acids long. Drawing the rest from reference TRBV2 and TRBJ2-5, the complete variable domain is EPEVTQTPSHQVTQMGQEVILRCVPISNHLYFYWYRQILGQKVEFLVSFYNNEISEKSEIFDDQFSVERPDGSNFTLKIRSTKLEDSAMYFCASSAQEQETQYFGPGTRLLVL.

This clone has just a few counts. The rearrangement joins TRBV12-5 to TRBJ1-5; D may be TRBD1 (6 bases). The V end lost 5 bases, the J end lost 1 base, and 12 bases lay between the germline ends. The CDR3 consists of 15 residues. Germline CDR1 and CDR2: LGHNT and FRNRAP. Here the CDR3 DNA reads TGTGCTAGTGGTCCACAGGGTGTGAGCAATCAGCCCCAGCATTTT. This encodes CASGPQGVSNQPQHF.

The rearrangement joins TRBV5-1 to TRBJ1-1, with TRBD1 matching 9 bases. Germline values: CDR1 SGHRS, CDR2 YFSETQ. The CDR3 covers 16 residues. Losses at the gene ends were 4 bases for V and 5 bases for J; bases not matched to a gene: 12. The CDR3 sequence: CASSPRTGAVVTEAFF. The CDR3 bases are TGCGCCAGCAGCCCAAGGACAGGGGCAGTGGTTACTGAAGCTTTCTTT.

The chain combines TRBV5-5 with TRBJ1-2, with unresolved D. The ends were cut back, 1 base at V and 6 bases at J, with 10 bases in the middle. This CDR3 spans 13 amino acids. Germline V gene data show CDR1 as SGHKS and CDR2 as YYEKEE (reference sequence). The CDR3 nucleotides are TGTGCCAGCAGCTTGTTAGGAGACGATGGCTACACCTTC. The encoded protein is CASSLLGDDGYTF.

CDR3 DNA: TGTGCCACCAGTGGTCCCGATCAGCCCCAGCATTTT. It yields the protein CATSGPDQPQHF. The chain recombines TRBV24-1 with TRBJ1-5; D gene unclear. CDR1 KGHDR and CDR2 SFDVKD come from the germline V gene. Trimming removed 5 bases from V and 5 bases from J, with 6 bases in between. CDR3 size: 12 residues.

The V call is TRBV18, the J call TRBJ2-7, with 10 nucleotides matching TRBD2. Germline V lookup: CDR1 KGHSH, CDR2 LQKENI. With V trimmed by 5 bases and J by 2 bases, 6 bases remained unmatched. The CDR3 consists of 15 residues. The CDR3, as DNA: TGTGCCAGCTCAAGAATAGCGGGGGGTACCTACGAGCAGTACTTC. It encodes CASSRIAGGTYEQYF.

The chain combines TRBV12-3 or TRBV12-4 with TRBJ2-3; D remains unclear. This CDR3 region has 10 residues. The V gene lost 8 bases and the J gene lost 8 bases, with 8 bases spanning the gap. DNA for the CDR3: TGTGCCAGCGGCCTGGCTACGCAGTATTTT. This gives the protein CASGLATQYF.

The table lists this clone with a few counts. The V and J genes are TRBV28 and TRBJ2-3, with 10 nucleotides matching TRBD1. Germline CDR1 MDHEN, CDR2 SYDVKM. The CDR3 has 14 amino acids. V trimming: 10 bases; J trimming: 0 bases; junction bases outside the gene matches: 4. DNA of the CDR3: TGTGCCACCTGGGACAGGGGAAGCACAGATACGCAGTATTTT. Its protein is CATWDRGSTDTQYF.

The DNA for the CDR3 is TGTGCCAGCAGCTCGAGAGGGTGGGACAATGAGCAGTTCTTC. Amino acids: CASSSRGWDNEQFF. The chain is built from TRBV7-3 and TRBJ2-1, with D perhaps TRBD2 (5 bases). V was clipped by 4 bases and J by 5 bases, with 12 bases between them. In germline, CDR1 is SGHTA, CDR2 FQGTGA. The length of the CDR3 is 14 residues.

This clone has a single count. J is TRBJ2-7 and V is TRBV12-5, with a tentative D call TRBD1 (6 bases). The germline V gene encodes CDR1 LGHNT and CDR2 FRNRAP. The CDR3 consists of 13 residues. V lost 7 bases and J 2 bases, leaving 12 bases between the germline ends. The CDR3 DNA follows: TGTGCTAGTGAGGACAGAGATACCTACGAGCAGTACTTC. This encodes CASEDRDTYEQYF.

The chain is built from TRBV29-1 and TRBJ2-7, with D tentatively TRBD1 (6 bases). The V gene lost 7 bases and the J gene lost 0 bases, with 13 bases spanning the gap. Germline V gives CDR1 SQVTM, CDR2 ANQGSEA. This CDR3 comprises 13 residues. CDR3 coding DNA: TGCAGCGCTAGGACAGCGCTCTCCTACGAGCAGTACTTC. Translation: CSARTALSYEQYF.

The chain uses TRBV10-2 and TRBJ2-1, with D maybe TRBD1 (6 bases). This CDR3 is 11 amino acids long. Trimming left V 7 bases short and J 10 bases short, with 11 bases between. In germline, CDR1 is WSHSY, CDR2 SAAADI. The CDR3 is CASTEGEEQFF. CDR3 nucleotide sequence: TGCGCCAGCACCGAGGGGGAAGAGCAGTTCTTC.

This chain joins TRBV3-1 (or the pseudogene TRBV3-2) and TRBJ1-4; 10 bases agree with TRBD1. The ends lost 3 bases at V and 6 bases at J; junction bases unmatched: 4. This CDR3 has 15 residues. Per the germline V gene, CDR1 is LGHDT and CDR2 is YNNKEL (reference sequence). CDR3: CASSHTGTGDEKLFF. The CDR3 nucleotides are TGTGCCAGCAGCCATACCGGGACAGGGGATGAAAAACTGTTTTTT.

The chain employs TRBV10-3 and TRBJ1-2; TRBD1 matches at 7 bases. The V gene end was trimmed by 8 bases and the J gene end by 0 bases; junction bases not matched to a gene: 9. Germline CDR1 ENHRY, CDR2 SYGVKD. CDR3 length: 15 amino acids. Written as DNA, the CDR3 is TGTGCCATCCGACGACAGGGCCAAGCTAACTATGGCTACACCTTC. It specifies CAIRRQGQANYGYTF.

This clone has just one count. The rearrangement uses TRBV6-2 or TRBV6-3 and TRBJ2-7; 11 bases are shared with TRBD1. Germline V gives CDR1 MNHEY, CDR2 SVGEGT. V shed 4 bases, J shed 5 bases, and the junction held 1 base outside the gene matches. CDR3 length equals 13 residues. The CDR3 nucleotides are TGTGCCAGCAGTTGGGGACAGGGGGACGAGCAGTACTTC. This gives the protein CASSWGQGDEQYF.

The chain carries TRBV4-1 and TRBJ2-3, with 9 bases lining up with TRBD1. Germline V gene sequence: CDR1 MGHRA, CDR2 YSYEKL. CDR3 length: 16 amino acids. The J segment lost 3 bases and the V segment lost 1 base, leaving 5 bases of the junction unmatched. The CDR3 loop is CASSQAPGQGTDTQYF. DNA of the CDR3: TGCGCCAGCAGCCAAGCACCGGGACAGGGAACAGATACGCAGTATTTT.

The genes are TRBV19 and TRBJ2-3; D is unresolved. Germline values: CDR1 LNHDA, CDR2 SQIVND (reference sequence). V lost 1 base and J 4 bases, leaving 12 bases between the germline ends. This CDR3 spans 15 amino acids. This chain's CDR3 is CASSIGSGFADTQYF. The CDR3 DNA follows: TGTGCCAGTAGTATAGGGTCAGGCTTCGCAGATACGCAGTATTTT.

This rearrangement joins TRBV18 to TRBJ1-1; D might be TRBD1 (5 bases). Germline V lookup: CDR1 KGHSH, CDR2 LQKENI. The CDR3 is 15 residues long. Trimming cost V 2 bases and J 5 bases, with 15 bases left between them. As DNA, the CDR3 is TGTGCCAGCTCACCAGGGTCAAGGGGCGGAACTGAAGCTTTCTTT. Translated: CASSPGSRGGTEAFF.

This clone was found a few times. CDR3 nucleotide sequence: TGTGCCAGCAGCGCCGGGACAACCATAACTAATGAAAAACTGTTTTTT. This gives the protein CASSAGTTITNEKLFF. The chain joins TRBV9 to TRBJ1-4; possible D gene TRBD1, 6 bases. The CDR3 is made up of 16 amino acids. The V gene's germline CDR1 is SGDLS and CDR2 YYNGEE. The V and J ends lost 3 bases and 1 base respectively, with 13 bases between them.

The gene calls are TRBV7-2 and TRBJ2-5, with TRBD1 matching over 7 bases. CDR1 and CDR2 from the germline V gene are SGHTA and FQGNSA. The CDR3 totals 16 residues. The junction had 11 bases not matched to a gene; V was cut back by 5 bases and J by 2 bases. CDR3 region: CASSKDRVPPQETQYF. In DNA form, the CDR3 reads TGTGCCAGCAGCAAAGACAGGGTTCCACCGCAAGAGACCCAGTACTTC.

This chain joins TRBV9 and TRBJ1-2; D is unresolved. With 0 bases removed from V and 2 bases from J, the gap between germline ends came to 8 bases. The CDR3 spans 14 residues. CDR1 is SGDLS, CDR2 YYNGEE, per germline. The CDR3 nucleotides are TGTGCCAGCAGCGTAGGGTCCGGGAACTATGGCTACACCTTC. Protein: CASSVGSGNYGYTF.

The chain uses TRBV3-1 (or the pseudogene TRBV3-2) and TRBJ1-5; D remains unclear. The length of the CDR3 is 13 residues. CDR1 LGHDT and CDR2 YNNKEL come from the germline V gene (reference sequence). V was trimmed by 4 bases and J by 4 bases, leaving 8 bases between them. This CDR3 reads CASSPTSNQPQHF. CDR3 coding DNA: TGTGCCAGCAGCCCTACCTCAAATCAGCCCCAGCATTTT.

This sequence joins TRBV30 and TRBJ1-2; 8 bases match TRBD1. Per germline, CDR1 GTSNPN and CDR2 SVGIG (reference sequence). V lost 0 bases, J lost 7 bases, and 1 base stayed unmatched. CDR3 length equals 12 residues. The DNA for the CDR3 is TGTGCCTGGAGTGTACAGGGGGGTGGCTACACCTTC. This gives the protein CAWSVQGGGYTF.

V is TRBV6-1 and J is TRBJ1-6; possibly TRBD1 for D (6 bases). Germline lookup yields CDR1 MNHNS and CDR2 SASEGT. The length of the CDR3 is 14 residues. Trimming took 1 base from V and 10 from J, leaving 11 bases between them. CDR3 region: CASSEVQGPSPLHF. The CDR3 nucleotides are TGTGCCAGCAGTGAAGTACAGGGCCCCTCACCCCTCCACTTT.

This chain connects TRBV5-8 to TRBJ2-1; unclear D gene. This CDR3 comprises 13 residues. Trimming removed 4 bases at V and 1 base at J, with 6 bases between. Germline CDR1 reads SGHTS; CDR2 reads YDEGEE. As DNA, the CDR3 is TGTGCCAGCAGCGGCTGGTCCTACAATGAGCAGTTCTTC. This sequence encodes CASSGWSYNEQFF.

This chain connects TRBV19 to TRBJ1-5; D gene unclear. The CDR3 consists of 14 residues. Trimming cost V 6 bases and J 3 bases, with 12 bases left between them. From germline, CDR1 is LNHDA and CDR2 SQIVND (reference sequence). CDR3 nucleotides: TGTGCCAGTAGGGCCCAGGCAGCCAATCAGCCCCAGCATTTT. Translated, it gives CASRAQAANQPQHF.

The chain joins TRBV29-1 to TRBJ1-2; 7 bases are shared with TRBD1. The CDR3 totals 13 residues. Germline V lookup: CDR1 SQVTM, CDR2 ANQGSEA. J was trimmed by 4 bases and V by 2 bases; bases with no gene match: 4. CDR3 amino acids: CSVEPGGGYGYTF. For the CDR3, the DNA is TGCAGCGTTGAACCAGGGGGTGGCTATGGCTACACCTTC. Complete variable domain (other parts from reference TRBV29-1 and TRBJ1-2): SAVISQKPSRDICQRGTSLTIQCQVDSQVTMMFWYRQQPGQSLTLIATANQGSEATYESGFVIDKFPISRPNLTFSTLTVSNMSPEDSSIYLCSVEPGGGYGYTFGSGTRLTVV.

The chain joins TRBV10-3 to TRBJ1-1; 9 nucleotides align to TRBD1. This CDR3 is built from 11 residues. The germline V gene has CDR1 ENHRY and CDR2 SYGVKD. Germline trimming cut 10 bases from V and 6 bases from J; bases unmatched to any gene: 3. DNA of the CDR3: TGTGCCACCAGACAGGGGGCTGAAGCTTTCTTT. Amino acid sequence: CATRQGAEAFF.

The J gene is TRBJ1-2, the V gene TRBV12-3 or TRBV12-4; TRBD1 is a possible D gene (5 bases). CDR3 length: 12 residues. V dropped 6 bases and J dropped 1 base, with 6 bases sitting between them. For the CDR3, the DNA is TGTGCCAGCAGGGGGGGTAACTATGGCTACACCTTC. Its translation: CASRGGNYGYTF.

The chain is built from TRBV27 and TRBJ2-7; 12 bases map to TRBD2. Trimming cost V 4 bases and J 1 base; bases outside gene matches: 2. CDR1 MNHEY and CDR2 SMNVEV come from the germline V gene (reference sequence). The CDR3 length is 15 residues. The CDR3 loop reads CASSSSGGASYEQYF. The DNA of the CDR3 is TGTGCCAGCAGTTCTAGCGGGGGGGCGTCCTACGAGCAGTACTTC.